What follows are 27 T cell receptor beta chains derived from one specimen sequenced in a study of cytomegalovirus exposure and HLA in healthy donors. Primers: 60 Vbeta forward and 13 Jbeta reverse. The method was immunoSEQ multiplex PCR; TCRdb's version includes in-frame clones alone and lacks a portion of them. The sample consists of roughly 67,000 clones, around 78% of them appearing once. Material: PBMCs. The receptors derive from a man between 40 and 49 years old in good health and CMV-seronegative.

The CDR3 DNA reads TGTGCCAGCAGCTTGGACAGGTGGGGAGAGACCCAGTACTTC. It is translated as CASSLDRWGETQYF. The V call is TRBV5-4, the J call TRBJ2-5; D perhaps matches TRBD1 (5 bases). CDR3 size: 14 residues. Germline values: CDR1 SGHNT, CDR2 YYREEE (reference sequence). Trimming cost V 0 bases and J 4 bases, with 10 bases left between them.

CDR3 bases: TGTGCCAGCAGTGAGCCGGGACAGGTACATGATACGCAGTATTTT. It is translated as CASSEPGQVHDTQYF. The chain recombines TRBV9 with TRBJ2-3; 8 bases align to TRBD1. The CDR3 has 15 amino acids. Trimming took 5 bases from V and 6 from J; bases not matched to a gene: 11. Germline CDR1 reads SGDLS; CDR2 reads YYNGEE.

The chain carries TRBV9 and TRBJ1-1; no definite D call. V gave up 0 bases and J gave up 3 bases, with 24 bases separating them. CDR3 size: 19 residues. Germline V gene data show CDR1 as SGDLS and CDR2 as YYNGEE. The CDR3 protein is CASSVAPMGGGKLDTEAFF. As DNA, the CDR3 is TGTGCCAGCAGCGTAGCTCCGATGGGTGGAGGGAAGCTGGACACTGAAGCTTTCTTT.

This chain links TRBV18 with TRBJ1-1; D unresolved. Trimming left V 3 bases short and J 0 bases short, with 14 bases between. The CDR3 covers 16 residues. From germline, CDR1 is KGHSH and CDR2 LQKENI. The CDR3 is CASSPEQPAMNTEAFF. The CDR3 DNA sequence: TGTGCCAGCTCACCGGAACAGCCGGCAATGAACACTGAAGCTTTCTTT.

The chain uses TRBV7-3 and TRBJ1-1; 8 bases fit TRBD1. Germline CDR1 is SGHTA and CDR2 is FQGTGA. This CDR3 contains 14 residues. J was trimmed by 5 bases and V by 4 bases; bases with no gene match: 6. Here the CDR3 DNA reads TGTGCCAGCAGCTGGACAGGGATGGGGACTGAAGCTTTCTTT. This translates into CASSWTGMGTEAFF. Full variable domain (remainder filled in from reference TRBV7-3 and TRBJ1-1): GAGVSQTPSNKVTEKGKYVELRCDPISGHTALYWYRQSLGQGPEFLIYFQGTGAADDSGLPNDRFFAVRPEGSVSTLKIQRTERGDSAVYLCASSWTGMGTEAFFGQGTRLTVV.

The J gene is TRBJ2-1, the V gene TRBV7-9; 9 bases map to TRBD1. The CDR3 has 15 residues. In germline, CDR1 is SEHNR, CDR2 FQNEAQ (reference sequence). Trimming cost V 4 bases and J 4 bases; bases outside gene matches: 5. CDR3 amino acids: CASSSSDRGYNEQFF. CDR3 bases: TGTGCCAGCAGCTCCTCGGACAGGGGATACAATGAGCAGTTCTTC.

Note on this clone: This same CDR3 is encoded by further DNA sequences in the sample. The genes are TRBV10-3 and TRBJ1-3; tentative D call: TRBD1 (6 bases). The CDR3 has 14 residues. Per germline, CDR1 ENHRY and CDR2 SYGVKD. V dropped 4 bases and J dropped 3 bases, with 10 bases sitting between them. The CDR3 DNA reads as TGTGCCATCAGTGCCACGGACAGTGGAAACACCATATATTTT. This translates into CAISATDSGNTIYF.

V gene TRBV9 combines with J gene TRBJ1-3; D possibly corresponds to TRBD1 (6 bases). This CDR3 contains 16 residues. V lost 4 bases and J 1 base, leaving 15 bases between the germline ends. Germline assignment: CDR1 SGDLS and CDR2 YYNGEE. The CDR3 loop reads CASSPKGGFSGNTIYF. CDR3 nucleotide sequence: TGTGCCAGCAGCCCCAAGGGGGGGTTTTCTGGAAACACCATATATTTT.

This chain uses TRBV25-1 with TRBJ2-5; the D gene is possibly TRBD1 (6 bases). V lost 2 bases, J lost 2 bases, and 12 bases lay in between. This CDR3 has 15 residues. Germline loops: CDR1 MGHDK, CDR2 SYGVNS. CDR3 region: CASSEPRGRQETQYF. The CDR3 DNA reads TGTGCCAGCAGTGAACCCAGGGGCCGTCAAGAGACCCAGTACTTC.

This rearrangement joins TRBV10-3 to TRBJ1-1; D uncertain. Trimming stripped 9 bases from V and 0 bases from J, with 20 bases between. The CDR3 loop spans 16 amino acids. CDR1 and CDR2 from the germline V gene are ENHRY and SYGVKD. CDR3 DNA: TGTGCCATTCGGCGGGAGTCCAGCGGGGTGAACACTGAAGCTTTCTTT. This encodes CAIRRESSGVNTEAFF.

This clone was detected only a few times. The chain joins TRBV28 to TRBJ1-4, with TRBD1 matching over 9 bases. V shed 5 bases and J 10 bases; nucleotides not matched to a gene: 8. In germline, CDR1 is MDHEN, CDR2 SYDVKM. The CDR3 runs to 14 residues. This chain's CDR3 is CASSPPGQGTKLFF. CDR3 DNA: TGTGCCAGCAGTCCCCCGGGACAGGGAACAAAACTGTTTTTT.

This clone has only one observation. The chain uses TRBV29-1 and TRBJ1-1; TRBD1 matches at 8 bases. Germline V gives CDR1 SQVTM, CDR2 ANQGSEA. The CDR3 has 12 amino acids. V was pared by 3 bases and J by 7 bases, with 4 bases of the junction left unmatched. CDR3 sequence: CSVEGQVLEAFF. The CDR3 DNA follows: TGCAGCGTTGAGGGACAGGTCCTTGAAGCTTTCTTT.

The chain joins TRBV28 to TRBJ2-7; possible D gene TRBD1, 7 bases. Trimming left V 5 bases short and J 5 bases short, with 13 bases between. Germline CDR1 MDHEN, CDR2 SYDVKM. This CDR3 spans 13 amino acids. As DNA, the CDR3 is TGTGCCAGCAGTCGGAGGGGGCAAGACGAGCAGTACTTC. This sequence encodes CASSRRGQDEQYF.

In nucleotides, the CDR3 is TGTGCCAGCAGCCCTTATTCCGGGACTAGCGGGAGTAATGAGCAGTTCTTC. Amino acid sequence: CASSPYSGTSGSNEQFF. The chain combines TRBV5-4 with TRBJ2-1; TRBD2 matches at 14 bases. This CDR3 contains 17 residues. V shed 4 bases, J shed 7 bases, and the junction held 10 bases outside the gene matches. Germline assignment: CDR1 SGHNT and CDR2 YYREEE (reference sequence).

CDR3 in DNA: TGTGCCAGCAGTGGACTAGCGGGAGCCTACGAGCAGTACTTC. This encodes CASSGLAGAYEQYF. This rearrangement joins TRBV27 to TRBJ2-5; 13 nucleotides agree with TRBD2. The tail of the sequence fits TRBJ2-7 better, so the J call may be wrong. This CDR3 is 14 amino acids long. CDR1 and CDR2 from the germline V gene are MNHEY and SMNVEV (reference sequence).

V usage is TRBV2 and J usage is TRBJ2-3; possibly TRBD1 for D (5 bases). Germline values: CDR1 SNHLY, CDR2 FYNNEI. The CDR3 is 13 residues long. Trimming removed 4 bases from V and 4 bases from J, with 9 bases in between. CDR3 in DNA: TGTGCCAGCAGTGTTCAGGGCCCAGATACGCAGTATTTT. Amino acid sequence: CASSVQGPDTQYF.

In the case of this clone: At one end the junction does not follow the germline gene, possibly because of a read error. The CDR3 DNA is TGTTCCAGCAGCTTAGAGACAGGGAATGGCTACACCTTC. Amino acids: CSSSLETGNGYTF. The rearrangement joins TRBV7-9 to TRBJ1-2; 7 bases fit TRBD1. From germline, CDR1 is SEHNR and CDR2 FQNEAQ (reference sequence). The CDR3 contains 13 residues.

The chain links TRBV5-1 to TRBJ2-4, with unresolved D. This CDR3 contains 14 residues. CDR1 and CDR2 from the germline V gene are SGHRS and YFSETQ. Trimming removed 0 bases from V and 9 bases from J, with 13 bases in between. The CDR3 loop reads CASSLGQVKSIQYF. The CDR3 DNA follows: TGCGCCAGCAGCTTGGGGCAGGTTAAGAGCATTCAGTACTTC.

The rearrangement joins TRBV5-4 to TRBJ1-6; 8 nucleotides agree with TRBD1. The junction had 5 bases not matched to a gene; V was cut back by 1 base and J by 11 bases. The germline gives CDR1 SGHNT, CDR2 YYREEE (reference sequence). This CDR3 contains 14 residues. The CDR3 DNA reads TGTGCCAGCAGCTTGCCAGACAGGGGAGCACCCCTCCACTTT. Protein: CASSLPDRGAPLHF.

The CDR3 protein is CASSGPILGTGANVLTF. In DNA, the CDR3 is TGTGCCAGCAGCGGGCCTATCCTGGGCACTGGGGCCAACGTCCTGACTTTC. V usage is TRBV9 and J usage is TRBJ2-6; D call uncertain. The V gene lost 3 bases and the J gene lost 2 bases, with 15 bases spanning the gap. Germline CDR1 SGDLS, CDR2 YYNGEE. This CDR3 is built from 17 residues.

The chain employs TRBV11-2 and TRBJ2-1, with 10 bases that match TRBD1. Germline CDR1 is SGHAT and CDR2 is FQNNGV. V shed 5 bases, J shed 4 bases, and the junction held 8 bases outside the gene matches. The CDR3 spans 16 residues. CDR3 amino acids: CASSPKDRGSYNEQFF. DNA for the CDR3: TGTGCCAGCAGCCCAAAGGACAGGGGGTCTTACAATGAGCAGTTCTTC.

This clone was seen only a few times. The CDR3 loop is CASSQVLVHRGIMNTEAFF. The CDR3 bases are TGCGCCAGCAGCCAAGTTTTGGTCCACAGGGGTATTATGAACACTGAAGCTTTCTTT. The chain carries TRBV4-1 and TRBJ1-1; 7 bases align to TRBD1. V gave up 1 base and J gave up 0 bases; unmatched junction bases: 14. The CDR3 has 19 amino acids. Germline V lookup: CDR1 MGHRA, CDR2 YSYEKL.

The gene calls are TRBV5-4 and TRBJ1-1; D may be TRBD1 (5 bases). Trimming shortened V by 6 bases and J by 7 bases, and 16 bases separated the two germline ends. CDR1 SGHNT and CDR2 YYREEE come from the germline V gene (reference sequence). The CDR3 contains 13 residues. The chain's CDR3 is CASTRTGGVEAFF. In DNA form, the CDR3 reads TGTGCCAGCACCCGAACAGGAGGGGTTGAAGCTTTCTTT.

The chain combines TRBV18 with TRBJ2-7; 9 nucleotides match TRBD1. Trimming at V came to 4 bases and at J to 7 bases, leaving 20 bases not matched to a gene. Germline loops: CDR1 KGHSH, CDR2 LQKENI. This CDR3 has 18 residues. The CDR3 reads CASSLSRAPGQGRQEQYF. CDR3 in DNA: TGTGCCAGCTCACTATCCCGAGCCCCCGGACAGGGGAGGCAAGAGCAGTACTTC.

V gene TRBV7-9 combines with J gene TRBJ1-6; D gene uncertain. The CDR3 is 13 residues long. The germline V gene has CDR1 SEHNR and CDR2 FQNEAQ (reference sequence). The V and J ends lost 6 bases and 6 bases respectively, with 9 bases between them. The CDR3 is CASSLESNSPLHF. As DNA, the CDR3 is TGTGCCAGCAGTCTAGAGAGTAATTCACCCCTCCACTTT.

V and J are TRBV7-9 and TRBJ2-3, with 10 bases fitting TRBD2. In germline, CDR1 is SEHNR, CDR2 FQNEAQ (reference sequence). Trimming took 7 bases from V and 5 from J; bases not matched to a gene: 9. The CDR3 contains 15 residues. CDR3 region: CASKTLAGVGDTQYF. The CDR3, as DNA: TGTGCCAGCAAAACGCTAGCGGGAGTGGGAGATACGCAGTATTTT.

The chain links TRBV28 to TRBJ1-6, with TRBD1 matching 10 bases. This CDR3 is built from 15 residues. The germline CDR1 and CDR2 sequences are MDHEN and SYDVKM. J lost 10 bases, V lost 2 bases, and 5 bases had no gene match. The CDR3 spells CASSLDRGQSSPLHF. The CDR3, as DNA: TGTGCCAGCAGTTTAGACAGGGGGCAAAGCTCACCCCTCCACTTT.